This T cell receptor (beta chain) derives from a study of vaccination and CD4 T cells after COVID-19. Background on the study: The study drew post-COVID samples a median approximately 100 days after diagnosis (range 35 to 161).

A word on this clonotype: The antigen is unknown.

Per germline, CDR1 SGHDT and CDR2 YYEEEE. The V end was cut by 2 bases, the J end by 4 bases, with 12 bases between. This CDR3 region has 15 residues. Treatment described: approximately 9-day PBMC culture with coronavirus spike peptide pools or control peptides (ViraFEST assay). With the Oncomine TCR Beta short-read assay, DNA from cultured CD4+ T cells was sequenced. MiXCR, applied by TCRdb to the PCR reads, yields one record per CDR3 protein. The table has roughly 15,000 distinct CDR3 sequences, roughly 60% seen once. Study outcomes and limitations: Convalescent patients displayed spike mono-reactivity in 304 of 307 vaccine-specific clones.

Sequencing was performed on CD4+ T cells from blood, cultured in vitro. This receptor was taken from a human donor who had recovered from COVID-19. V is TRBV5-6 and J is TRBJ2-2; perhaps D is TRBD1 or TRBD2 (5 bases each). This chain's CDR3 is CASSLVATATGELFF. CDR3 in DNA: TGTGCCAGCAGCTTAGTAGCGACAGCCACCGGGGAGCTGTTTTTT.